This T cell receptor beta chain was recovered during a study of PD-L1 blockade in urothelial cancer. CDR1 is MDHEN and CDR2 is SYDVKM in the germline V gene. The CDR3 loop spans 14 amino acids. V lost 6 bases, J lost 5 bases, and 5 bases stayed unmatched. This clone has a handful of counts. Sequencing was performed with immunoSEQ multiplex PCR; in TCRdb, only in-frame clones are kept and a portion is missing. Counted here are under 120,000 clones, over 75% occurring once; the ten biggest clones make up around 2.4%. Sequencing was performed on PBMCs, taken around atezolizumab (anti-PD-L1) treatment. The chain combines TRBV28 with TRBJ1-5, with 9 bases aligning to TRBD1. This clonotype was obtained from a man aged 50-59 years with urothelial cancer. CDR3 in amino acids: CASRPTGGDQPQHF. Here the CDR3 DNA reads TGTGCCAGCAGACCAACAGGGGGCGATCAGCCCCAGCATTTT.